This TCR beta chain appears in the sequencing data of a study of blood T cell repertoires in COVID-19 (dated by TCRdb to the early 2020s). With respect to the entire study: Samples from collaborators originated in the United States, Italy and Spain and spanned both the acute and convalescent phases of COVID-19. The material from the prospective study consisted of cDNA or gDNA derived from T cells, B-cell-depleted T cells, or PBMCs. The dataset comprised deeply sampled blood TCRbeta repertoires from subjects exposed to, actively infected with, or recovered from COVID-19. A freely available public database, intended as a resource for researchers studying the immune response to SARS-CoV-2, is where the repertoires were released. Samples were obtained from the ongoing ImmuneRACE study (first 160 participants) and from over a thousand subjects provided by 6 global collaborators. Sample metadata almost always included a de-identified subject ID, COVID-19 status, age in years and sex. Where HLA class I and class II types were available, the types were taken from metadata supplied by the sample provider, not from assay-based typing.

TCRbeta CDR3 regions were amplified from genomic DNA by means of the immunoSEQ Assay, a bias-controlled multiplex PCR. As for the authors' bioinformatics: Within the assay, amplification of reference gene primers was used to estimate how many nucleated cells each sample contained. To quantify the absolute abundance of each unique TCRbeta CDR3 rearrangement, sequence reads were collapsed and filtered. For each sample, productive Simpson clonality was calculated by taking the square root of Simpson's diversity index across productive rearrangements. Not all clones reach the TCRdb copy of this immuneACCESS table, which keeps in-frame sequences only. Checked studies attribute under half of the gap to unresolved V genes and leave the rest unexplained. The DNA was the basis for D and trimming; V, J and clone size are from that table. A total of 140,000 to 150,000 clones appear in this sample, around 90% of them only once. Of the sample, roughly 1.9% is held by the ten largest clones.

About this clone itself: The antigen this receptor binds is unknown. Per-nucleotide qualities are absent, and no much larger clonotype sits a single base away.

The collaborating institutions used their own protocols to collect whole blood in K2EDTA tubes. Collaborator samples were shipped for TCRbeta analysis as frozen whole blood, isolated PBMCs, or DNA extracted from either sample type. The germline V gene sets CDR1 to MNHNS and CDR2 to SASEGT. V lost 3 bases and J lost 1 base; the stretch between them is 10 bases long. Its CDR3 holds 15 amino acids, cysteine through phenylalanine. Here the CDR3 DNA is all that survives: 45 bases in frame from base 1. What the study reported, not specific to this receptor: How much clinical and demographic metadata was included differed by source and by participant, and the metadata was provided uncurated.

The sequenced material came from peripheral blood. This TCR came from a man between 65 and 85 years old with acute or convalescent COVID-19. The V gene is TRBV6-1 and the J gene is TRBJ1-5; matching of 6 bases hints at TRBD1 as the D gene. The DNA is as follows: TGTGCCAGCAGTGACCAGGGGTTGAGCAATCAGCCCCAGCATTTT. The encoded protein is CASSDQGLSNQPQHF.